This is a list of T cell receptor beta chains from one sample in a study of T-cell memory formation after mild COVID-19. One entry per CDR3 protein results from TCRdb running MiXCR on the 5' RACE reads. The data hold around 390,000 distinct CDR3 sequences, with roughly 15% observed a single time. Sequencing input: PBMCs or a T cell subset sorted from them (not recorded which). Receptors originate from a man aged 18 to 30 who had mild COVID-19 (a few samples of this study predate the infection). Cell type and time point are not known. CDR3s include the opening cysteine and the closing phenylalanine or tryptophan. D genes are given only for firm matches. Where a row states a size, it is once, few, many or the class of an expanded clone; other rows omit it.

D gene	J gene	V gene	clone size	CDR3 DNA	CDR3 protein
NA	TRBJ2-4	TRBV27	NA	TGTGCCAGCCGCGGGCGGATGTCGGACAAAAACATTCAGTACTTC	CASRGRMSDKNIQYF
NA	TRBJ2-3	TRBV7-9	NA	TGTGCCAGCAGCAGCACTAGTGGGGGGCACACAGATACGCAGTATTTT	CASSSTSGGHTDTQYF
NA	TRBJ2-3	TRBV11-3	once	TGTGCCAGCAGCTCTAGCCAGGCAGATACGCAGTATTTT	CASSSSQADTQYF
TRBD2	TRBJ2-5	TRBV20-1	many	TGCAGTGCTAGAGATCTAGCGGGGATAGAGACCCAGTACTTC	CSARDLAGIETQYF
TRBD1	TRBJ1-2	TRBV15	NA	TGTGCCACCAGCGGGGGGGACAGGGCCAACTATGGCTACACCTTC	CATSGGDRANYGYTF
TRBD1	TRBJ1-6	TRBV7-2	few	TGTGCCAGCAGCTCCCGACAGGGCCTCACACCCCTCCACTTT	CASSSRQGLTPLHF
NA	TRBJ1-1	TRBV2	few	TGTGCCAGCAGTGATACGGGGGAAGCTTTCTTT	CASSDTGEAFF
NA	TRBJ1-1	TRBV4-3	NA	TGCGCCAGCAGCCAACGCATGGCGAACACTGAAGCTTTCTTT	CASSQRMANTEAFF
TRBD1	TRBJ2-1	TRBV5-1	few	TGCGCCAGCAGAATCGGGACAGGGAGTCGAGGTGAGCAGTTCTTC	CASRIGTGSRGEQFF
NA	TRBJ2-5	TRBV5-5	NA	TGTGCCAGCAGCTTAGCGGTTCTTCAAGAGACCCAGTACTTC	CASSLAVLQETQYF
TRBD2	TRBJ2-1	TRBV20-1	many	TGCAGTGCTAGATCACTAGCGGGGGATCCACGTTACAATGAGCAGTTCTTC	CSARSLAGDPRYNEQFF
NA	TRBJ2-5	TRBV2	NA	TGTGCCAGCAAACAGGACCAAGAGACCCAGTACTTC	CASKQDQETQYF
TRBD1	TRBJ2-5	TRBV3-1	NA	TGTGCCAGCAGTAAATTTCCGGGACAGCAAGAGACCCAGTACTTC	CASSKFPGQQETQYF
TRBD2	TRBJ2-3	TRBV7-6	few	TGTGCCAGCAGCTTACCTAGGACTAGCGGGGAGACAGATACGCAGTATTTT	CASSLPRTSGETDTQYF
NA	TRBJ1-1	TRBV6-5	NA	TGTGCCAGCACCCCCTTTCAGGGAGGGGAGACTGAAGCTTTCTTT	CASTPFQGGETEAFF
TRBD1	TRBJ1-1	TRBV4-1	few	TGCGCCAGCAGCCAAGAAGGGACAGCTGAAGCTTTCTTT	CASSQEGTAEAFF
TRBD2	TRBJ2-2	TRBV6-5	NA	TGTGCCAGCAGTTACGGCCTAGCGGGGTTCACCGGGGAGCTGTTTTTT	CASSYGLAGFTGELFF
NA	TRBJ2-1	TRBV5-1	many	TGCGCCAGCAGCCCGACTTGGAATGAGCAGTTCTTC	CASSPTWNEQFF
NA	TRBJ2-1	TRBV7-2	NA	TGTGCCAGCAGCTTCGCGGGGGCCGACACCTACAATGAGCAGTTCTTC	CASSFAGADTYNEQFF
NA	TRBJ2-4	TRBV7-2	NA	TGTGCCAGCAGCTTAGGATTAGCCGCCAAAAACATTCAGTACTTC	CASSLGLAAKNIQYF
NA	TRBJ1-1	TRBV14	few	TGTGCCAGCAGCGAAGACGGACGGATTGGCACTGAAGCTTTCTTT	CASSEDGRIGTEAFF
TRBD2	TRBJ2-3	TRBV12-3/TRBV12-4	NA	TGTGCCAGCTACGCGGGGGGAGATACGCAGTATTTT	CASYAGGDTQYF
NA	TRBJ1-1	TRBV25-1	NA	TGTGCCAGCAGTGGGGGCCAGGGCGTAGTGAACACTGAAGCTTTCTTT	CASSGGQGVVNTEAFF
TRBD1	TRBJ2-1	TRBV5-6	few	TGTGCCAGCAGCTTGTCGGGACAGGGCTACTACAATGAGCAGTTCTTC	CASSLSGQGYYNEQFF
TRBD1	TRBJ1-1	TRBV4-1	NA	TGCGCCAGCAGCGAAGGGACAGGGTGGCTGAACACTGAAGCTTTCTTT	CASSEGTGWLNTEAFF
NA	TRBJ2-7	TRBV7-3	few	TGTGCCAGCAGCCCCGGGAATTATTACGAGCAGTACTTC	CASSPGNYYEQYF